The 26 T cell receptor beta chains below come from one sample, sequenced in a study of T cells after yellow fever vaccination. One entry per CDR3 protein results from TCRdb running MiXCR on the 5' RACE reads. Of 300,000 to 400,000 distinct CDR3 sequences listed, more than 8.5% are singletons. The sample here was PBMCs, taken on the day of the first yellow fever vaccination. Every receptor here comes from a man between 18 and 35 years old who received the YFV17D yellow fever vaccine.

In this sample, this clonotype turned up many times. The genes are TRBV19 and TRBJ1-1, with D perhaps TRBD1 (6 bases). This CDR3 region has 19 residues. V lost 5 bases, J lost 1 base, and 26 bases lay in between. CDR1 LNHDA and CDR2 SQIVND come from the germline V gene (reference sequence). This CDR3 is CASSARGLRDNSRNTEAFF. DNA for the CDR3: TGTGCCAGTAGTGCCCGTGGTCTACGGGACAACTCCAGGAACACTGAAGCTTTCTTT. The variable domain in full, completed from reference TRBV19 and TRBJ1-1, reads DGGITQSPKYLFRKEGQNVTLSCEQNLNHDAMYWYRQDPGQGLRLIYYSQIVNDFQKGDIAEGYSVSREKKESFPLTVTSAQKNPTAFYLCASSARGLRDNSRNTEAFFGQGTRLTVV.

This chain links TRBV7-9 with TRBJ2-2; 8 nucleotides align to TRBD1. Germline V gene data show CDR1 as SEHNR and CDR2 as FQNEAQ (reference sequence). The CDR3 contains 16 residues. J was trimmed by 1 base and V by 9 bases; bases with no gene match: 10. The CDR3 region is CASPGPGTGNTGELFF. The CDR3 DNA reads as TGTGCCAGTCCCGGTCCCGGGACAGGGAACACCGGGGAGCTGTTTTTT.

J is TRBJ2-2 and V is TRBV19; the match to TRBD2 covers 7 bases. Germline lookup yields CDR1 LNHDA and CDR2 SQIVND (reference sequence). V lost 4 bases and J lost 0; bases outside the gene matches: 17. CDR3 size: 20 residues. This CDR3 reads CASSKHPSGREPANTGELFF. The CDR3 bases are TGTGCCAGTAGTAAACACCCCTCGGGGAGGGAACCCGCGAACACCGGGGAGCTGTTTTTT.

This clonotype has more than one count but fewer than ten. The V and J genes are TRBV20-1 and TRBJ2-1, with 8 bases identical to TRBD2. After removal of 4 bases from V and 7 bases from J, the junction contained 3 bases not matched to a gene. In germline, CDR1 is DFQATT, CDR2 SNEGSKA (reference sequence). The CDR3 contains 12 residues. Here the CDR3 reads CSAIAGRNEQFF. The CDR3 DNA follows: TGCAGTGCTATAGCGGGGAGGAATGAGCAGTTCTTC.

This chain uses TRBV5-1 with TRBJ2-3, with D perhaps assigned TRBD1 or TRBD2 (5 bases each). Germline V gene sequence: CDR1 SGHRS, CDR2 YFSETQ. Trimming stripped 4 bases from V and 5 bases from J, with 20 bases between. The CDR3 covers 16 residues. The CDR3 nucleotides read TGCGCCAGCAGCCCCCGTGACGGGGCTGTACAAGATACGCAGTATTTT. Amino acids: CASSPRDGAVQDTQYF.

The rearrangement links TRBV4-1 to TRBJ2-1; possibly TRBD1 for D (6 bases). V lost 2 bases and J lost 7, with 21 bases in between. This CDR3 is 17 amino acids long. Per the germline V gene, CDR1 is MGHRA and CDR2 is YSYEKL. This CDR3 reads CASSQQPSTGLSNEQFF. As DNA, the CDR3 is TGCGCCAGCAGCCAACAGCCATCGACAGGCTTGTCTAATGAGCAGTTCTTC.

This clonotype was seen a few times. The chain combines TRBV7-6 with TRBJ2-3, with 11 bases matching TRBD2. V dropped 5 bases and J dropped 5; count of bases not matched to a gene: 15. The CDR3 consists of 18 residues. The germline CDR1 and CDR2 sequences are SGHVS and FNYEAQ. This CDR3 is CASSLWTSGSPGGDTQYF. The CDR3 coding sequence is TGTGCCAGCAGCCTTTGGACTAGCGGGTCCCCCGGGGGAGATACGCAGTATTTT.

The chain employs TRBV29-1 and TRBJ2-2, with 9 bases aligning to TRBD2. V was clipped by 7 bases and J by 5 bases; unmatched bases: 8. The CDR3 runs 14 residues. Germline CDR1 is SQVTM and CDR2 is ANQGSEA. In nucleotides, the CDR3 is TGCAGCGCCCGAGCGGGGGGATGGACCGGGGAGCTGTTTTTT. Translated, it gives CSARAGGWTGELFF.

This clonotype showed up just a few times. V is TRBV20-1 and J is TRBJ1-1, with D maybe TRBD1 (5 bases). This CDR3 is 14 amino acids long. Trimming left V 8 bases short and J 8 bases short, with 24 bases between. The V gene's germline CDR1 is DFQATT and CDR2 SNEGSKA (reference sequence). CDR3 nucleotide sequence: TGCAGTCCGGTAATCAATTTTCAGGGTACCGAAGCTTTCTTT. As protein: CSPVINFQGTEAFF.

This clonotype occurred a few times. This chain connects TRBV5-4 to TRBJ2-2, with 12 bases identical to TRBD2. Looked up from germline, CDR1 is SGHNT and CDR2 is YYREEE (reference sequence). The CDR3 consists of 17 residues. V was clipped by 4 bases and J by 5 bases; unmatched bases: 9. The CDR3 loop reads CASSPGLAGSRTGELFF. The CDR3 DNA sequence: TGTGCCAGCAGCCCAGGACTAGCGGGGAGCCGAACCGGGGAGCTGTTTTTT.

The rearrangement links TRBV7-9 to TRBJ2-1; D unclear. Deletions cut 3 bases from V and 11 bases from J, with 8 bases between. Germline CDR1 is SEHNR and CDR2 is FQNEAQ (reference sequence). This CDR3 spans 11 amino acids. For the CDR3, the DNA is TGTGCCAGCAGCTTCCAGTGGAAGCAGTTCTTC. Translation gives CASSFQWKQFF. The variable domain in full, completed from reference TRBV7-9 and TRBJ2-1, reads DTGVSQNPRHKITKRGQNVTFRCDPISEHNRLYWYRQTLGQGPEFLTYFQNEAQLEKSRLLSDRFSAERPKGSFSTLEIQRTEQGDSAMYLCASSFQWKQFFGPGTRLTVL.

The J gene is TRBJ1-2, the V gene TRBV5-6; D is possibly TRBD1 (5 bases). Trimming shortened V by 6 bases and J by 6 bases, and 33 bases separated the two germline ends. Germline V gives CDR1 SGHDT, CDR2 YYEEEE. The CDR3 sequence is 19 residues long. CDR3 in amino acids: CASIEQGIGSVVAGDGYTF. CDR3 DNA sequence: TGTGCCAGCATCGAGCAGGGAATAGGGTCCGTCGTTGCGGGTGATGGCTACACCTTC. Full variable domain (outside the CDR3, taken from reference TRBV5-6 and TRBJ1-2): DAGVTQSPTHLIKTRGQQVTLRCSPKSGHDTVSWYQQALGQGPQFIFQYYEEEERQRGNFPDRFSGHQFPNYSSELNVNALLLGDSALYLCASIEQGIGSVVAGDGYTFGSGTRLTVV.

This clonotype appeared a few times. The chain links TRBV28 to TRBJ2-1, with D perhaps given as TRBD1 or TRBD2 (6 bases each). Germline-derived CDR1 and CDR2 are MDHEN and SYDVKM. This CDR3 is 17 amino acids long. V was cut by 5 bases and J by 2 bases, with 19 bases left in between. The CDR3 region is CASSPHPPGGPYNEQFF. The CDR3 nucleotides are TGTGCCAGCAGTCCCCACCCCCCCGGGGGCCCCTACAATGAGCAGTTCTTC.

The CDR3 DNA reads as TGTGCCAGCAGCCAAGATCGGGCCAGGGGAGCCGATACGCAGTATTTT. Residues: CASSQDRARGADTQYF. The chain employs TRBV4-2 and TRBJ2-3; a weak D match, TRBD1 (6 bases). Deletions cut 0 bases from V and 6 bases from J, with 16 bases between. Looked up from germline, CDR1 is LGHNA and CDR2 is YNFKEQ. This CDR3 comprises 16 residues.

This clonotype was detected a few times. This chain joins TRBV18 and TRBJ1-2, with D unresolved. This CDR3 spans 15 amino acids. Trimming stripped 2 bases from V and 0 bases from J, with 10 bases between. Germline lookup yields CDR1 KGHSH and CDR2 LQKENI. Written as DNA, the CDR3 is TGTGCCAGCTCACCAGGTCCAACCTCTAACTATGGCTACACCTTC. Translating it yields CASSPGPTSNYGYTF.

The gene calls are TRBV6-5 and TRBJ2-1; no definite D call. V lost 0 bases, J lost 7 bases, and 10 bases lay in between. This CDR3 contains 14 residues. Germline-derived CDR1 and CDR2 are MNHEY and SVGAGI. As DNA, the CDR3 is TGTGCCAGCAGTTACTCGAAACAGTTAAATGAGCAGTTCTTC. Translation gives CASSYSKQLNEQFF.

This clonotype was observed a few times. CDR3 sequence: CSALRQGAMYEQYF. For the CDR3, the DNA is TGCAGTGCTCTTCGACAGGGGGCGATGTACGAGCAGTACTTC. The chain has TRBV20-1 and TRBJ2-7, with 10 positions matching TRBD1. This CDR3 comprises 14 residues. V lost 5 bases to trimming and J lost 4 bases; unmatched junction nucleotides: 8. Germline assignment: CDR1 DFQATT and CDR2 SNEGSKA (reference sequence).

The chain uses TRBV5-1 and TRBJ2-5, with TRBD2 identical over 7 bases. V gave up 4 bases and J gave up 5 bases; unmatched junction bases: 8. This CDR3 has 14 residues. CDR1 and CDR2 from the germline V gene are SGHRS and YFSETQ. CDR3: CASSASGVKETQYF. CDR3 coding DNA: TGCGCCAGCAGCGCCAGCGGGGTGAAGGAGACCCAGTACTTC.

The CDR3 loop is CASSLEIDQPQHF. CDR3 nucleotide sequence: TGTGCCAGCAGCTTAGAGATCGATCAGCCCCAGCATTTT. The rearrangement links TRBV7-2 to TRBJ1-5; D unclear. Looked up from germline, CDR1 is SGHTA and CDR2 is FQGNSA. The CDR3 sequence is 13 residues long. The V end lost 1 base, the J end lost 5 bases, and 6 bases lay between the germline ends.

This clonotype was seen repeatedly, ten times or more. The rearrangement uses TRBV7-9 and TRBJ2-1; 7 bases line up with TRBD2. Germline V CDR1 and CDR2: SEHNR, FQNEAQ (reference sequence). The V gene end was trimmed by 8 bases and the J gene end by 6 bases; junction bases not matched to a gene: 4. This CDR3 has 12 amino acids. DNA for the CDR3: TGTGCCAGCGATCGGGGGGTCAATGAGCAGTTCTTC. It is translated as CASDRGVNEQFF. The variable domain in full, with the rest retrieved from reference TRBV7-9 and TRBJ2-1, is DTGVSQNPRHKITKRGQNVTFRCDPISEHNRLYWYRQTLGQGPEFLTYFQNEAQLEKSRLLSDRFSAERPKGSFSTLEIQRTEQGDSAMYLCASDRGVNEQFFGPGTRLTVL.

This clonotype has more than one count but fewer than ten. The chain couples TRBV4-2 to TRBJ2-2, with 13 bases lining up with TRBD2. CDR3 length: 16 amino acids. The germline gives CDR1 LGHNA, CDR2 YNFKEQ. Trimming removed 4 bases from V and 7 bases from J; junction bases left unmatched: 6. The CDR3 sequence: CASSPLAGGPIGELFF. CDR3 bases: TGTGCCAGCAGCCCACTAGCGGGGGGGCCTATCGGGGAGCTGTTTTTT.

This clonotype was counted between two and nine times. The chain has TRBV5-1 and TRBJ1-1, with D tentatively TRBD1 (6 bases). CDR3 length: 16 residues. V was clipped by 3 bases and J by 4 bases, with 19 bases between them. The germline V gene has CDR1 SGHRS and CDR2 YFSETQ. In DNA form, the CDR3 reads TGCGCCAGCAGCTCTACTCTACACAGGGTAGGCACTGAAGCTTTCTTT. Translated: CASSSTLHRVGTEAFF.

V is TRBV5-1 and J is TRBJ2-1, with 8 nucleotides matching TRBD2. With 2 bases clipped from V and 6 bases from J, the junction kept 7 bases outside the gene matches. This CDR3 has 15 residues. Germline V gene data show CDR1 as SGHRS and CDR2 as YFSETQ. In DNA form, the CDR3 reads TGCGCCAGCAGCTTCCGGGGGGGCCTGTCCAATGAGCAGTTCTTC. Its translation: CASSFRGGLSNEQFF.

This clonotype showed up just a few times. This chain joins TRBV9 and TRBJ2-3; 10 bases line up with TRBD2. Germline-derived CDR1 and CDR2 are SGDLS and YYNGEE. The CDR3 is made up of 15 amino acids. The J segment lost 0 bases and the V segment lost 6 bases, leaving 4 bases of the junction unmatched. The CDR3, as DNA: TGTGCCAGCAACCTAGCGGGGGCCAGCACAGATACGCAGTATTTT. The encoded protein is CASNLAGASTDTQYF. Based on the CDR3 plus reference TRBV9 and TRBJ2-3, the full variable domain is DSGVTQTPKHLITATGQRVTLRCSPRSGDLSVYWYQQSLDQGLQFLIQYYNGEERAKGNILERFSAQQFPDLHSELNLSSLELGDSALYFCASNLAGASTDTQYFGPGTRLTVL.

This clonotype was seen a few times. The chain carries TRBV5-4 and TRBJ2-1, with 16 bases matching TRBD2. The CDR3 length is 18 residues. Trimming took 2 bases from V and 7 from J; bases not matched to a gene: 9. Germline lookup yields CDR1 SGHNT and CDR2 YYREEE (reference sequence). Here the CDR3 reads CASSFRGTSGGAGNEQFF. The DNA of the CDR3 is TGTGCCAGCAGCTTCCGCGGGACTAGCGGGGGGGCCGGGAATGAGCAGTTCTTC. The variable domain in full, completed from reference TRBV5-4 and TRBJ2-1, reads ETGVTQSPTHLIKTRGQQVTLRCSSQSGHNTVSWYQQALGQGPQFIFQYYREEENGRGNFPPRFSGLQFPNYSSELNVNALELDDSALYLCASSFRGTSGGAGNEQFFGPGTRLTVL.

The V call is TRBV6-1, the J call TRBJ1-1; D is undetermined. The V end lost 11 bases, the J end lost 0 bases, and 13 bases lay between the germline ends. The CDR3 totals 13 residues. Germline V lookup: CDR1 MNHNS, CDR2 SASEGT. The CDR3, as DNA: TGTGCCTGCTCCTCTAGATTGAACACTGAAGCTTTCTTT. Translated: CACSSRLNTEAFF.